The TCR beta chain described here comes from a study of blood T cell repertoires in COVID-19. Across 20 to 25 US areas, participants ranged in age from about 18 to 90 years. Germline trimming cut 6 bases from V and 8 bases from J; bases unmatched to any gene: 11. Germline-derived CDR1 and CDR2 are MNHEY and SVGAGI. This CDR3 spans 14 amino acids. Libraries were prepared by immunoSEQ multiplex PCR; TCRdb keeps only in-frame clonotypes and omits some of them. The sample gives around 480,000 clones, roughly 87% of which show up once; 0.65% to 0.9% is in the top ten. The TCR originated in a woman aged 18 to 35 who had recovered from COVID-19. The chain employs TRBV6-5 and TRBJ1-2; TRBD1 aligns across 8 bases. Sequenced material: PBMCs or T cells enriched from blood (not recorded which). The chain's CDR3 is CASRTGQGSEGYTF. The CDR3 region has the DNA TGTGCCAGCAGAACCGGACAGGGTTCTGAAGGCTACACCTTC.